The subject of this entry is one T cell receptor beta chain. This CDR3 region has 13 residues. Trimming shortened V by 4 bases and J by 5 bases, and 11 bases separated the two germline ends. Germline loops: CDR1 SGHDN, CDR2 FVKESK. Random hexamers were used to reverse transcribe about 0.5 to 1 ug of RNA. Amplification of TCR beta CDR3 was carried out by immunoSEQ multiplex PCR, which covered 54 Vbeta and 13 Jbeta segments. TCRdb re-called the immunoSEQ multiplex PCR reads with MiXCR, one entry per CDR3 protein. The table shows roughly 180,000 distinct CDR3 sequences, with 90% to 95% occurring only once. This sample stems from a study of CD8 T cells in Susac syndrome. Blood CD8+ and CD4+ T cells underwent high-throughput TCR beta sequencing. Healthy donors served as the controls. They were matched for age and sex. TEMRA cells were enriched by FACS, and CD4+ and CD8+ T cells were negatively isolated.

J is TRBJ2-5 and V is TRBV14, with D perhaps matching TRBD1 or TRBD2 (5 bases each). The sequencing sample was made of CD4+ T cells from PBMCs. The clonotype was recovered from a human donor in good health. CDR3 DNA sequence: TGTGCCAGCAGCCTGGGGACGGTCGAGACCCAGTACTTC. It codes for CASSLGTVETQYF.